This entry describes one T cell receptor (beta chain). This entry is derived from a study of blood T cell repertoires in COVID-19. Across the study: From the United States, Italy and Spain came samples of acute and convalescent COVID-19.

This CDR3 is built from 15 residues. Germline V lookup: CDR1 LNHDA, CDR2 SQIVND (reference sequence). V was trimmed by 3 bases and J by 8 bases, leaving 16 bases between them. Per the original data handling: Amplification of reference gene primers provided the estimated nucleated cell counts. Repertoires were generated with immunoSEQ multiplex PCR, while TCRdb's copy carries only in-frame clones and drops some. D and trimming were read from the DNA, whereas the V and J calls and clone size are those reported in that table. The repertoire holds 120,000 or so clones, with roughly four fifths as singletons.

The source material was peripheral blood. The clonotype was recovered from a man between 60 and 75 years old with acute or convalescent COVID-19. V and J are TRBV19 and TRBJ1-4; D uncertain. The CDR3 region has the DNA TGTGCCAGTAGTATGGATAGGCAGGTCGGCGAAAAACTGTTTTTT. This translates into CASSMDRQVGEKLFF.